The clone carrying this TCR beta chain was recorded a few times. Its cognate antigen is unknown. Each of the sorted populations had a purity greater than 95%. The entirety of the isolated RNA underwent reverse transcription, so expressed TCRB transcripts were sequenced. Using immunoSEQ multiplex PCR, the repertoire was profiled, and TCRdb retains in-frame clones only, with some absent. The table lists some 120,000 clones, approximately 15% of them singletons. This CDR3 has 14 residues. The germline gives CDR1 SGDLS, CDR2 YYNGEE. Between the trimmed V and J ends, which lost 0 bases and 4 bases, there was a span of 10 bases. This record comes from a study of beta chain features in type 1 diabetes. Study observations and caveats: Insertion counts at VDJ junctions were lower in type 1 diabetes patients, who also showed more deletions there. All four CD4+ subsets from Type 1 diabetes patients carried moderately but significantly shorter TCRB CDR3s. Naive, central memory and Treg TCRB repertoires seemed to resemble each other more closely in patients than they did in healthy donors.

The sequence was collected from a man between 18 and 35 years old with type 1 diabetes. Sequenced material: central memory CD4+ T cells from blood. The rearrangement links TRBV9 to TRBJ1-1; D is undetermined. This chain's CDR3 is CASSVEAGSTEAFF. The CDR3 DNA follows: TGTGCCAGCAGCGTAGAAGCTGGGAGCACTGAAGCTTTCTTT.